The clone carrying this T cell receptor (beta chain) has a count of ten or more. The antigen remains undetermined. Germline loops: CDR1 LGHDT, CDR2 YNNKEL (reference sequence). V trimming: 2 bases; J trimming: 3 bases; junction bases outside the gene matches: 6. This CDR3 region has 15 residues. These data are taken from a study of early T cells in non-severe SARS-CoV-2 infection. Whole-study context: Unpaired chains resulted from sequencing bulk RNA of unsorted whole blood.

Attachment of unique molecular identifiers to individual cDNA molecules was performed. MiXCR, applied by TCRdb to the 5' RACE reads, yields one record per CDR3 protein. The table includes 25,000 or so distinct CDR3 sequences, 2.9% detected once. General observations from the study: Anti-spike CD8 responses were favored by VDJdb matching, which missed private and CD4 specificities.

The TCR comes from an adult who was a healthcare worker with PCR-confirmed SARS-CoV-2 infection or an uninfected control (not recorded which). This chain joins TRBV3-1 and TRBJ1-1; 7 bases are shared with TRBD1. Material for sequencing was whole blood. The CDR3 loop reads CASSQKDRRDTEAFF. In DNA, the CDR3 is TGTGCCAGCAGCCAAAAGGACAGGCGGGACACTGAAGCTTTCTTT. The entire variable domain, with the rest obtained from reference TRBV3-1 and TRBJ1-1, is as follows: DTAVSQTPKYLVTQMGNDKSIKCEQNLGHDTMYWYKQDSKKFLKIMFSYNNKELIINETVPNRFSPKSPDKAHLNLHINSLELGDSAVYFCASSQKDRRDTEAFFGQGTRLTVV.